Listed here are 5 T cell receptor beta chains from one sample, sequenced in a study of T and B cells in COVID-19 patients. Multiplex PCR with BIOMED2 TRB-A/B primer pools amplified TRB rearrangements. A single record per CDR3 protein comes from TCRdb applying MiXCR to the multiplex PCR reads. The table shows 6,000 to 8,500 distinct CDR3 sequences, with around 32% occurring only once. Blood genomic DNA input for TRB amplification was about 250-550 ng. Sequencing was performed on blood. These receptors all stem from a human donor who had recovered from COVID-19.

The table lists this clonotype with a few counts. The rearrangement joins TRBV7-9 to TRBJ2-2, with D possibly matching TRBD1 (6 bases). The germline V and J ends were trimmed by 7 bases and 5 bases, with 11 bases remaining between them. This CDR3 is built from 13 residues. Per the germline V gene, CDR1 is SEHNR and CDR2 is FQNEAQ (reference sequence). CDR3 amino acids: CASTGGSTGELFF. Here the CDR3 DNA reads TGTGCCAGCACTGGGGGCTCGACCGGGGAGCTGTTTTTT. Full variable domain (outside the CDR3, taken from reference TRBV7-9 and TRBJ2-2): DTGVSQNPRHKITKRGQNVTFRCDPISEHNRLYWYRQTLGQGPEFLTYFQNEAQLEKSRLLSDRFSAERPKGSFSTLEIQRTEQGDSAMYLCASTGGSTGELFFGEGSRLTVL.

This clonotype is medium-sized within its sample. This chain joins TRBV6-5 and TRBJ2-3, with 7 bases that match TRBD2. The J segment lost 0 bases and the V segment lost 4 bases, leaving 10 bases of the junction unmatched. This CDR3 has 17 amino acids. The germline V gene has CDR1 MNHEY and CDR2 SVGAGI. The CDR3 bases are TGTGCCAGCAGTTGGGGGGGAGGGCTTCCTAGCACAGATACGCAGTATTTT. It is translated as CASSWGGGLPSTDTQYF.

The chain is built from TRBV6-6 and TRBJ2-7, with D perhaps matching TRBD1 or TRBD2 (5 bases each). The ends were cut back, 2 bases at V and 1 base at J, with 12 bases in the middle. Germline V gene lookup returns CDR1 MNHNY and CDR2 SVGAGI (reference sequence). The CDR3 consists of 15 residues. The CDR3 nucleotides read TGTGCCAGCAGTTACGCCGGGACGGAATCCTACGAGCAGTACTTC. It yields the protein CASSYAGTESYEQYF.

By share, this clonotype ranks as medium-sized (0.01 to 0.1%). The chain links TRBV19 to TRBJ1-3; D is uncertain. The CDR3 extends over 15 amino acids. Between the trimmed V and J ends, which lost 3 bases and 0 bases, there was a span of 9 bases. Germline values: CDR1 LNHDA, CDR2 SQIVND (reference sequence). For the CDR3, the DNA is TGTGCCAGTAGTATGTCAGGTTACTCTGGAAACACCATATATTTT. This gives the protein CASSMSGYSGNTIYF.

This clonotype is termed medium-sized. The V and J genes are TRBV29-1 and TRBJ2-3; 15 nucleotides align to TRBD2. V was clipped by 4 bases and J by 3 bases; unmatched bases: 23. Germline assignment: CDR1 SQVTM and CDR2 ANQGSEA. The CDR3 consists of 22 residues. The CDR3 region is CSVVPNLKGYGLAGGPTDTQYF. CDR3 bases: TGCAGCGTTGTACCGAATCTAAAGGGTTACGGACTAGCGGGGGGGCCTACAGATACGCAGTATTTT.